Listed here are 2 T cell receptor beta chains from one sample, sequenced in a study of cytomegalovirus exposure and HLA in healthy donors. Researchers ran the PCR with 60 Vbeta and 13 Jbeta primers. Assay used: immunoSEQ multiplex PCR; TCRdb lists only in-frame clones, some missing. The sample records 150,000 to 200,000 clones, about 90% being singletons. Sequencing used PBMCs. The receptors were sampled from a girl under three years old in good health and CMV-seronegative.

The genes are TRBV9 and TRBJ2-7; 8 positions agree with TRBD2. The V segment lost 4 bases and the J segment 2 bases; nucleotides outside the gene matches: 11. The CDR3 sequence is 16 residues long. Germline CDR1 SGDLS, CDR2 YYNGEE. As DNA, the CDR3 is TGTGCCAGCAGCCCCCGTCCGGGGGGGGGACCCTACGAGCAGTACTTC. Translating gives CASSPRPGGGPYEQYF.

The rearrangement uses TRBV29-1 and TRBJ2-2; TRBD2 might be the D (5 bases). This CDR3 is 13 amino acids long. Germline V gene data show CDR1 as SQVTM and CDR2 as ANQGSEA. Trimming removed 3 bases at V and 4 bases at J, with 9 bases between. CDR3 sequence: CSVEGRRTGELFF. The CDR3 DNA follows: TGCAGCGTTGAGGGGAGACGCACCGGGGAGCTGTTTTTT.